The rows below give T cell receptor beta chains drawn from one sample of a study of regulatory T cells in long-lasting Graves disease. TCRdb passed the multiplex PCR reads through MiXCR, listing each CDR3 protein once. The sample carries roughly 360,000 distinct CDR3 sequences, roughly 10% recorded once. In addition, the sample was reused for a study of T cells in Graves' hyperthyroidism and ophthalmopathy.

Sequencing was performed on peripheral blood mononuclear cells (PBMCs), taken at new diagnosis, from a patient treated with antithyroid drugs. Receptors were obtained from a woman younger than 30 with Graves disease. CDR3s include the opening cysteine and the closing phenylalanine or tryptophan. A D gene is named only where the DNA matches it firmly. Size tells how often a clone was seen (once, few, many) or the class of an expanded clone, and some rows leave it out.

J gene: TRBJ2-1; V gene: TRBV20-1; D gene: TRBD2; clone size: many; CDR3 protein: CSARRPAGYNEQFF; CDR3 DNA: TGCAGTGCTAGACGGCCAGCGGGATACAATGAGCAGTTCTTC
J gene: TRBJ1-1; V gene: TRBV4-3; D gene: NA; clone size: few; CDR3 protein: CASSQDGGRMGTEAFF; CDR3 DNA: TGCGCCAGCAGCCAAGATGGAGGCAGAATGGGGACTGAAGCTTTCTTT
J gene: TRBJ2-3; V gene: TRBV24-1; D gene: NA; clone size: many; CDR3 protein: CATSGAGPADTQYF; CDR3 DNA: TGTGCCACCAGTGGCGCGGGACCCGCAGATACGCAGTATTTT
J gene: TRBJ1-2; V gene: TRBV4-1; D gene: NA; clone size: many; CDR3 protein: CASSRSAPDRPFYGYTF; CDR3 DNA: TGCGCCAGCAGCCGGTCCGCCCCGGACAGACCTTTCTATGGCTACACCTTC
J gene: TRBJ1-4; V gene: TRBV10-3; D gene: NA; clone size: NA; CDR3 protein: CAIRPGTSNEKLFF; CDR3 DNA: TGTGCCATCAGACCCGGGACAAGTAATGAAAAACTGTTTTTT
J gene: TRBJ2-1; V gene: TRBV7-7; D gene: NA; clone size: many; CDR3 protein: CASSFDRFGNEQFF; CDR3 DNA: TGTGCTAGCAGCTTCGACAGGTTTGGCAATGAGCAGTTCTTC
J gene: TRBJ1-2; V gene: TRBV19; D gene: TRBD1; clone size: NA; CDR3 protein: CASSARDREVYGYTF; CDR3 DNA: TGTGCCAGTAGTGCCCGGGACAGGGAAGTCTATGGCTACACCTTC
J gene: TRBJ2-3; V gene: TRBV20-1; D gene: NA; clone size: many; CDR3 protein: CSARGQGGTDTQYF; CDR3 DNA: TGCAGTGCTAGGGGTCAGGGTGGCACAGATACGCAGTATTTT
J gene: TRBJ2-7; V gene: TRBV11-2; D gene: NA; clone size: many; CDR3 protein: CASSLKRALLYEQYF; CDR3 DNA: TGTGCCAGCAGCTTAAAGCGGGCTCTCCTCTACGAGCAGTACTTC
J gene: TRBJ1-5; V gene: TRBV7-2; D gene: NA; clone size: many; CDR3 protein: CASSLTRTDQPQHF; CDR3 DNA: TGTGCCAGCAGCTTAACTAGGACGGATCAGCCCCAGCATTTT
J gene: TRBJ2-1; V gene: TRBV28; D gene: NA; clone size: many; CDR3 protein: CASSFRDSLYNEQFF; CDR3 DNA: TGTGCCAGCAGTTTCAGGGATTCTTTGTACAATGAGCAGTTCTTC
J gene: TRBJ2-2; V gene: TRBV5-1; D gene: NA; clone size: many; CDR3 protein: CASSLRDWDTGELFF; CDR3 DNA: TGCGCCAGCAGCTTGCGGGACTGGGACACCGGGGAGCTGTTTTTT
J gene: TRBJ2-7; V gene: TRBV5-5; D gene: NA; clone size: few; CDR3 protein: CASSEGPYYEQYF; CDR3 DNA: TGTGCCAGCAGCGAAGGACCCTACTACGAGCAGTACTTC
J gene: TRBJ2-2; V gene: TRBV7-9; D gene: NA; clone size: once; CDR3 protein: CASSLQMADTGELFF; CDR3 DNA: TGTGCCAGCAGCCTCCAGATGGCGGACACCGGGGAGCTGTTTTTT
J gene: TRBJ2-3; V gene: TRBV7-2; D gene: NA; clone size: many; CDR3 protein: CASSHLRSITDTQYF; CDR3 DNA: TGTGCCAGCAGCCATCTCCGCTCTATCACAGATACGCAGTATTTT
J gene: TRBJ2-5; V gene: TRBV28; D gene: NA; clone size: many; CDR3 protein: CATFAGRETQYF; CDR3 DNA: TGTGCCACCTTCGCGGGCCGCGAGACCCAGTACTTC
J gene: TRBJ2-3; V gene: TRBV2; D gene: NA; clone size: many; CDR3 protein: CASEPPSTVTDTQYF; CDR3 DNA: TGTGCCAGCGAACCACCTAGTACGGTCACAGATACGCAGTATTTT
J gene: TRBJ2-1; V gene: TRBV6-2/TRBV6-3; D gene: TRBD1; clone size: few; CDR3 protein: CATGDRLEQFF; CDR3 DNA: TGTGCCACTGGGGACAGGTTAGAGCAGTTCTTC
J gene: TRBJ2-2; V gene: TRBV2; D gene: TRBD2; clone size: many; CDR3 protein: CASSESKAGANTGELFF; CDR3 DNA: TGTGCCAGCAGCGAAAGTAAAGCGGGGGCGAACACCGGGGAGCTGTTTTTT
J gene: TRBJ2-1; V gene: TRBV18; D gene: NA; clone size: many; CDR3 protein: CASSPRDEQFF; CDR3 DNA: TGTGCCAGCTCACCGAGGGATGAGCAGTTCTTC
J gene: TRBJ2-1; V gene: TRBV6-1; D gene: TRBD2; clone size: few; CDR3 protein: CASTDGGASYNEQFF; CDR3 DNA: TGTGCCAGCACCGACGGGGGGGCCTCCTACAATGAGCAGTTCTTC
J gene: TRBJ2-7; V gene: TRBV13; D gene: TRBD1; clone size: many; CDR3 protein: CASSLEDRGYEQYF; CDR3 DNA: TGTGCCAGCAGCTTAGAGGACAGGGGTTACGAGCAGTACTTC
J gene: TRBJ1-2; V gene: TRBV12-3/TRBV12-4; D gene: TRBD1; clone size: NA; CDR3 protein: CASSPGTGYGCTF; CDR3 DNA: TGTGCCAGCAGTCCCGGGACAGGCTATGGCTGCACCTTC
J gene: TRBJ2-1; V gene: TRBV5-1; D gene: NA; clone size: NA; CDR3 protein: CASSPYYGDKSYNEQFF; CDR3 DNA: TGCGCCAGCAGCCCGTATTACGGGGATAAGTCCTACAATGAGCAGTTCTTC
J gene: TRBJ2-6; V gene: TRBV29-1; D gene: TRBD1; clone size: many; CDR3 protein: CSVLHRRGLSSGANVLTF; CDR3 DNA: TGCAGCGTTCTACATCGCAGGGGGCTAAGCTCTGGGGCCAACGTCCTGACTTTC
J gene: TRBJ1-4; V gene: TRBV20-1; D gene: NA; clone size: NA; CDR3 protein: CSASGKHEKLFF; CDR3 DNA: TGCAGTGCTTCCGGGAAACATGAAAAACTGTTTTTT
J gene: TRBJ1-5; V gene: TRBV6-5; D gene: NA; clone size: many; CDR3 protein: CASSYHGSGQPQHF; CDR3 DNA: TGTGCCAGCAGTTACCATGGGTCTGGACAGCCCCAGCATTTT
J gene: TRBJ2-5; V gene: TRBV3-1; D gene: TRBD2; clone size: many; CDR3 protein: CASSQERGLAGGFQETQYF; CDR3 DNA: TGTGCCAGCAGCCAAGAACGGGGACTAGCGGGGGGGTTTCAAGAGACCCAGTACTTC
J gene: TRBJ1-4; V gene: TRBV20-1; D gene: NA; clone size: many; CDR3 protein: CSARVFAGVIEKLFF; CDR3 DNA: TGCAGTGCTAGAGTTTTTGCAGGGGTCATTGAGAAACTGTTTTTT